This note documents a single TCR beta chain sequence. The antigen remains unidentified. These data originate in a study of early stage breast cancer tumors. Whole-study findings and limits: Unsorted bulk genomic DNA sequencing lacked pairing and functional marker data. Tumors had roughly 2.6-fold higher T cell density than normal breast. In most of the 16 patients, blood comparison separated tumor from normal breast.

Data came from immunoSEQ multiplex PCR; TCRdb stores just in-frame clones and leaves some out. Of almost 55,000 clones listed, about 93% were seen once; the top ten hold around 5%. Trimming left V 4 bases short and J 0 bases short, with 15 bases between. This CDR3 contains 16 residues. Looked up from germline, CDR1 is MNHEY and CDR2 is SVGAGI. The receptor comes from a person aged 65 to 79 with breast cancer. Material: blood. V is TRBV6-5 and J is TRBJ1-2, with no clear D. This chain's CDR3 is CASSSRGESANYGYTF. CDR3 DNA sequence: TGTGCCAGCAGTTCGCGCGGGGAGAGCGCTAACTATGGCTACACCTTC.